A selection of T cell receptor beta chains follows, all from one sample in a study of T cells in Graves' hyperthyroidism and ophthalmopathy. TCRdb re-derived calls from the multiplex PCR reads in MiXCR, one entry per CDR3 protein. The profile shows hundreds of thousands of distinct CDR3 sequences, roughly 20% of them singletons. Sequencing was carried out using blood. The receptor set was obtained from a man aged 25 to 40 with Graves' ophthalmopathy. Each CDR3 is given with its conserved first and last residue. Fields, in order: CDR3 length, clone size, V gene, J gene, D gene, CDR3 protein, CDR3 DNA. A D gene is named only where the DNA matches it firmly. Some rows have no size entry. The others give once, few or many, or a class for an expanded clone.

>15|NA|TRBV5-1|TRBJ1-1|TRBD1
CASSADGQGNTEAFF
TGCGCCAGCAGCGCGGACGGACAGGGAAACACTGAAGCTTTCTTT
>17|NA|TRBV4-3|TRBJ2-7|TRBD2
CASSLYFPTSGSYEQYF
TGCGCCAGCAGCCTATACTTCCCTACTAGCGGGAGCTACGAGCAGTACTTC
>10|NA|TRBV20-1|TRBJ2-7|NA
CSASGYEQYF
TGCAGTGCTAGCGGCTACGAGCAGTACTTC
>11|NA|TRBV11-2|TRBJ2-1|NA
CASSLILEQFF
TGTGCCAGCAGCTTAATTCTTGAGCAGTTCTTC
>14|many|TRBV12-3/TRBV12-4|TRBJ1-5|NA
CASSSRAFNQPQHF
TGTGCCAGCAGTTCCCGAGCCTTCAATCAGCCCCAGCATTTT
>16|many|TRBV7-9|TRBJ1-1|NA
CASSLALEARGTEAFF
TGTGCCAGCAGCTTAGCGCTAGAGGCCCGCGGCACTGAAGCTTTCTTT
>14|NA|TRBV24-1|TRBJ1-1|NA
CATSDSHGQTEAFF
TGTGCCACCAGTGATTCACACGGTCAGACTGAAGCTTTCTTT
>13|many|TRBV12-3/TRBV12-4|TRBJ1-2|NA
CASTETALYGYTF
TGTGCCAGCACCGAGACCGCGCTTTATGGCTACACCTTC
>14|few|TRBV11-2|TRBJ2-7|NA
CASSLLPSRGEQYF
TGTGCCAGCAGCTTGCTACCCTCGAGGGGTGAGCAGTACTTC
>15|few|TRBV20-1|TRBJ2-7|TRBD1
CSARGQGASSYEQYF
TGCAGTGCTCGCGGACAGGGGGCAAGCTCCTACGAGCAGTACTTC